This is a list of T cell receptor beta chains from one sample in a study of T cells in tuberculosis. The assay was immunoSEQ multiplex PCR, and TCRdb's table has in-frame clones only and misses some. The sample holds 25,000 to 30,000 clones; 90% are singletons and the top ten take 6% to 7%. The specimen was PBMCs. The receptors stem from a donor aged 10-29 years with latent tuberculosis or without tuberculosis infection. Both conserved end residues are part of each CDR3. The D gene is left open where the match is weak. Where a row states a size, it is once, few, many or the class of an expanded clone; other rows omit it.

DNA: TGCGCCAGCAGCCAAGAATGGGGGGCCTACGAGCAGTACTTC
CDR3: CASSQEWGAYEQYF
J: TRBJ2-7
size: .
V: TRBV4-1
D: .

DNA: TGTGCCACAAAACAGGGAAACCAGCCCCAGCATTTT
CDR3: CATKQGNQPQHF
J: TRBJ1-5
size: .
V: TRBV19
D: .

DNA: TGTGCCAGTAGTATGGGAGACAGGGAAAATGAAAAACTGTTTTTT
CDR3: CASSMGDRENEKLFF
J: TRBJ1-4
size: .
V: TRBV19
D: TRBD1

DNA: TGCAGTGCTAGCGACCAAGAGACCCAGTACTTC
CDR3: CSASDQETQYF
J: TRBJ2-5
size: .
V: TRBV20-1
D: .

DNA: TGTGCCAGCAGCTTAGCGGCAGGTGTGAACACTGAAGCTTTCTTT
CDR3: CASSLAAGVNTEAFF
J: TRBJ1-1
size: .
V: TRBV7-2
D: .

DNA: TGTGCCAGCAGTGAAGCGCTTAGGAGGGGACAGCCCCAGCATTTT
CDR3: CASSEALRRGQPQHF
J: TRBJ1-5
size: .
V: TRBV6-1
D: .

DNA: TGCGCCAGCAGAAAGGAGGGTCTGCATGAGCAGTTCTTC
CDR3: CASRKEGLHEQFF
J: TRBJ2-1
size: .
V: TRBV10-2
D: .

DNA: TGTGCCAGCAGCCCGCTAGTAAATGAGCAGTTCTTC
CDR3: CASSPLVNEQFF
J: TRBJ2-1
size: few
V: TRBV7-2
D: .

DNA: TGTGCCAGCAGCGTAGAAGCCGGGGGAACCACAGATACGCAGTATTTT
CDR3: CASSVEAGGTTDTQYF
J: TRBJ2-3
size: .
V: TRBV9
D: .

DNA: TGTGCCAGCAGCGAGGTAGGGACTACCTACACAGATACGCAGTATTTT
CDR3: CASSEVGTTYTDTQYF
J: TRBJ2-3
size: .
V: TRBV9
D: TRBD2

DNA: TGTGCCAGCAGCCCACGGACAGGCTACACTGAAGCTTTCTTT
CDR3: CASSPRTGYTEAFF
J: TRBJ1-1
size: .
V: TRBV9
D: TRBD1